These 29 T cell receptor beta chains were all obtained from the same sample, sequenced in a study of chemoradiotherapy in HPV16-positive cancers. The repertoire was sequenced with immunoSEQ multiplex PCR; TCRdb's copy has only in-frame clones and lacks some. The sample holds 9,500 to 15,000 clones; around 62% are singletons and the top ten take over 15%. This material was obtained from a patient who underwent chemoradiotherapy. The receptors derive from a human donor with HPV-associated anogenital cancer.

The chain joins TRBV11-3 to TRBJ2-4; unclear D gene. Trimming took 5 bases from V and 3 from J, leaving 8 bases between them. Germline lookup yields CDR1 SGHNT and CDR2 YENEEA. CDR3 length: 13 amino acids. CDR3 DNA sequence: TGTGCCAGCAGCACGGACGGCAAAAACATTCAGTACTTC. Its protein product is CASSTDGKNIQYF.

J is TRBJ1-5 and V is TRBV5-1; 8 nucleotides agree with TRBD1. In germline, CDR1 is SGHRS, CDR2 YFSETQ. This CDR3 spans 15 amino acids. Trimming removed 4 bases from V and 3 bases from J; junction bases left unmatched: 6. CDR3 in amino acids: CASSLTGAFNQPQHF. CDR3 DNA: TGCGCCAGCAGCCTGACAGGGGCGTTCAATCAGCCCCAGCATTTT.

This chain connects TRBV15 to TRBJ1-3, with a weak D call TRBD1 (6 bases). V shed 1 base and J shed 1 base, with 8 bases lying between them. CDR3 size: 15 residues. Germline CDR1 LNHNV, CDR2 YYDKDF (reference sequence). DNA of the CDR3: TGTGCCACCAGCAGAGTCAGGGGATCTGGAAACACCATATATTTT. It codes for CATSRVRGSGNTIYF.

This clone appeared a few times. V usage is TRBV19 and J usage is TRBJ2-7, with D tentatively TRBD2 (6 bases). CDR3 length: 13 amino acids. CDR1 is LNHDA and CDR2 is SQIVND in the germline V gene (reference sequence). Trimming removed 0 bases at V and 3 bases at J, with 6 bases between. The CDR3 is CASSIEGGYEQYF. The CDR3 nucleotides read TGTGCCAGTAGTATAGAGGGGGGCTACGAGCAGTACTTC.

The V and J genes are TRBV6-4 and TRBJ2-3; 9 bases fit TRBD2. With V trimmed by 3 bases and J by 2 bases, 0 bases remained unmatched. Germline V lookup: CDR1 MRHNA, CDR2 SNTAGT. This CDR3 contains 14 residues. The CDR3 spells CASSEGLATDTQYF. CDR3 bases: TGTGCCAGCAGTGAGGGACTAGCCACAGATACGCAGTATTTT.

This chain uses TRBV7-3 with TRBJ2-2, with TRBD2 matching over 11 bases. With V trimmed by 2 bases and J by 7 bases, 9 bases remained unmatched. The CDR3 runs to 17 residues. CDR1 is SGHTA, CDR2 FQGTGA, per germline. The CDR3, as DNA: TGTGCCAGCAGCTTATTTGCGCTAGCGGGGGGCAGCGGGGAGCTGTTTTTT. Translation gives CASSLFALAGGSGELFF.

The rearrangement joins TRBV28 to TRBJ2-7, with D possibly TRBD2 on 5 matching bases. CDR1 and CDR2 (germline): MDHEN, SYDVKM. CDR3 length: 13 amino acids. Trimming removed 6 bases from V and 1 base from J, with 10 bases in between. The CDR3 DNA follows: TGTGCCAGCAGGGAGGACCCATCCTACGAGCAGTACTTC. This translates into CASREDPSYEQYF.

This clone has just a few counts. The chain couples TRBV5-5 to TRBJ2-2; 8 bases are a match to TRBD1. The CDR3 consists of 13 residues. V shed 4 bases and J 7 bases; nucleotides not matched to a gene: 3. Germline CDR1 and CDR2: SGHKS and YYEKEE (reference sequence). The CDR3 loop reads CASSLQGGGELFF. In nucleotides, the CDR3 is TGTGCCAGCAGCCTACAGGGGGGCGGGGAGCTGTTTTTT.

V usage is TRBV28 and J usage is TRBJ1-2; D is unresolved. The V gene's germline CDR1 is MDHEN and CDR2 SYDVKM. Trimming stripped 5 bases from V and 0 bases from J, with 13 bases between. This CDR3 has 15 residues. The CDR3 spells CASSVEGQANYGYTF. The CDR3 bases are TGTGCCAGCAGTGTAGAAGGGCAAGCTAACTATGGCTACACCTTC.

J is TRBJ2-1 and V is TRBV7-9; D is unresolved. Between the trimmed V and J ends, which lost 5 bases and 5 bases, there was a span of 10 bases. Germline V gene sequence: CDR1 SEHNR, CDR2 FQNEAQ (reference sequence). CDR3 length: 13 amino acids. For the CDR3, the DNA is TGTGCCAGCAGCCCCCGGCCGAACAATGAGCAGTTCTTC. Translation: CASSPRPNNEQFF.

The chain joins TRBV5-1 to TRBJ2-1; D is perhaps TRBD1 (6 bases). The CDR3 contains 15 residues. Germline V gene sequence: CDR1 SGHRS, CDR2 YFSETQ. The ends were cut back, 4 bases at V and 10 bases at J, with 21 bases in the middle. The CDR3 coding sequence is TGCGCCAGCAGCGGCTGGCAGGGGCCTTCGGGGGAGCAGTTCTTC. Its translation: CASSGWQGPSGEQFF.

The chain uses TRBV30 and TRBJ1-2, with D hard to call. The CDR3 is 13 amino acids. CDR1 and CDR2 (germline): GTSNPN, SVGIG (reference sequence). V was pared by 0 bases and J by 3 bases, with 8 bases between. CDR3: CAWSVGEDYGYTF. CDR3 bases: TGTGCCTGGAGTGTCGGTGAGGACTATGGCTACACCTTC.

The rearrangement joins TRBV29-1 to TRBJ1-2; D is undetermined. Germline V gene sequence: CDR1 SQVTM, CDR2 ANQGSEA. The germline V and J ends were trimmed by 2 bases and 4 bases, with 5 bases remaining between them. The CDR3 contains 11 residues. This chain's CDR3 is CSVESAYGYTF. CDR3 DNA sequence: TGCAGCGTTGAAAGCGCCTATGGCTACACCTTC.

This rearrangement joins TRBV27 to TRBJ1-2; 7 bases are shared with TRBD1. The trim removed 2 bases at V and 4 bases at J, leaving 4 bases unmatched. The CDR3 totals 14 residues. CDR1 is MNHEY and CDR2 is SMNVEV in the germline V gene (reference sequence). CDR3: CASSLQGVGYGYTF. The CDR3 bases are TGTGCCAGCAGTTTACAGGGGGTAGGCTATGGCTACACCTTC.

This chain connects TRBV9 to TRBJ1-1, with D unclear. The CDR3 sequence is 14 residues long. Germline values: CDR1 SGDLS, CDR2 YYNGEE. V was clipped by 3 bases and J by 2 bases, with 11 bases between them. In DNA form, the CDR3 reads TGTGCCAGCAGCGCCCACAGCTTCAACACTGAAGCTTTCTTT. Translation: CASSAHSFNTEAFF.

This clone has a handful of counts. V gene TRBV15 combines with J gene TRBJ2-7, with D possibly matching TRBD2 (6 bases). The V and J ends lost 5 bases and 1 base respectively, with 18 bases between them. In germline, CDR1 is LNHNV, CDR2 YYDKDF (reference sequence). The length of the CDR3 is 16 residues. Here the CDR3 reads CATSGSRGKGSYEQYF. CDR3 bases: TGTGCCACCAGCGGTTCTCGGGGGAAGGGGTCCTACGAGCAGTACTTC.

The chain carries TRBV20-1 and TRBJ2-7; D is ambiguous. V lost 4 bases, J lost 3 bases, and 4 bases lay in between. CDR3 length: 10 amino acids. CDR1 DFQATT and CDR2 SNEGSKA come from the germline V gene (reference sequence). CDR3: CSATDYEQYF. The CDR3 region has the DNA TGCAGTGCTACCGACTACGAGCAGTACTTC.

V and J are TRBV7-8 and TRBJ2-7, with D maybe TRBD1 (6 bases). CDR1 is SGHVS and CDR2 is FQNEAQ in the germline V gene. V was trimmed by 8 bases and J by 2 bases, leaving 13 bases between them. The CDR3 sequence is 13 residues long. The CDR3 DNA is TGTGCCAGCGGCCTCGGACAGACCTACGAGCAGTACTTC. Protein sequence: CASGLGQTYEQYF.

The rearrangement joins TRBV27 to TRBJ1-5; D gene unclear. V lost 2 bases, J lost 5 bases, and 10 bases lay in between. CDR3 length: 14 amino acids. CDR1 and CDR2 (germline): MNHEY, SMNVEV (reference sequence). In DNA, the CDR3 is TGTGCCAGCAGTTTAAATCAAGCATATCAGCCCCAGCATTTT. Translation: CASSLNQAYQPQHF.

This chain uses TRBV5-8 with TRBJ2-3, with D tentatively TRBD2 (6 bases). The CDR3 is made up of 14 amino acids. Per germline, CDR1 SGHTS and CDR2 YDEGEE. The V gene lost 2 bases and the J gene lost 0 bases, with 7 bases spanning the gap. CDR3 DNA: TGTGCCAGCAGCTTCAGCGGGAGCACAGATACGCAGTATTTT. It encodes CASSFSGSTDTQYF.

V is TRBV11-3 and J is TRBJ2-1, with D unresolved. V was shortened by 2 bases and J by 0 bases, with 11 bases between the two germline ends. The germline gives CDR1 SGHNT, CDR2 YENEEA. The CDR3 contains 16 residues. CDR3 in DNA: TGTGCCAGCAGCTTAACCGCAGATATCTCCTACAATGAGCAGTTCTTC. This codes for CASSLTADISYNEQFF.

This clone was seen once. CDR3: CASREGGGYQPQHF. CDR3 nucleotide sequence: TGTGCCAGTAGGGAGGGTGGAGGGTACCAGCCCCAGCATTTT. The chain links TRBV19 to TRBJ1-5; no clear D gene. Per the germline V gene, CDR1 is LNHDA and CDR2 is SQIVND (reference sequence). Trimming pared 6 bases from V and 7 bases from J, leaving 16 bases between. This CDR3 is 14 amino acids long.

The V and J genes are TRBV28 and TRBJ2-1, with D possibly being TRBD1 (6 bases). This CDR3 contains 14 residues. Germline CDR1 and CDR2: MDHEN and SYDVKM. V dropped 8 bases and J dropped 4 bases, with 15 bases sitting between them. The CDR3 protein is CASHAGDLYNEQFF. In DNA, the CDR3 is TGTGCCAGCCACGCAGGGGATCTATACAATGAGCAGTTCTTC.

The rearrangement links TRBV27 to TRBJ2-2; a possible D gene is TRBD1 (5 bases). The CDR3 totals 13 residues. Germline loops: CDR1 MNHEY, CDR2 SMNVEV (reference sequence). Trimming took 5 bases from V and 5 from J, leaving 9 bases between them. The CDR3 coding sequence is TGTGCCAGCAGTCTCAGGGTGACCGGGGAGCTGTTTTTT. Translating gives CASSLRVTGELFF.

This clone was seen a few times. V is TRBV20-1 and J is TRBJ1-2; D not resolved. The germline V gene has CDR1 DFQATT and CDR2 SNEGSKA (reference sequence). The V end lost 7 bases, the J end lost 4 bases, and 10 bases lay between the germline ends. This CDR3 region has 11 residues. CDR3 bases: TGCAGTGTAGAGGGAGGCTATGGCTACACCTTC. Its translation: CSVEGGYGYTF.

This chain joins TRBV30 and TRBJ2-2; 7 bases fit TRBD1. The V and J ends lost 2 bases and 2 bases, in that order; junction bases with no gene match: 8. The CDR3 runs 16 residues. The germline V gene encodes CDR1 GTSNPN and CDR2 SVGIG (reference sequence). CDR3 DNA: TGTGCCTGGAGTCTACTAGGACAGGCCAACACCGGGGAGCTGTTTTTT. As protein: CAWSLLGQANTGELFF.

The J gene is TRBJ1-1, the V gene TRBV28; D is undetermined. The V end lost 6 bases, the J end lost 0 bases, and 14 bases lay between the germline ends. Germline loops: CDR1 MDHEN, CDR2 SYDVKM. The CDR3 is 15 residues long. The CDR3 loop reads CASRVPTNMNTEAFF. Written as DNA, the CDR3 is TGTGCCAGCAGAGTTCCGACGAATATGAACACTGAAGCTTTCTTT.

There are a few counts of this clone. The chain carries TRBV18 and TRBJ1-1; perhaps TRBD1 as D (6 bases). In germline, CDR1 is KGHSH, CDR2 LQKENI. The CDR3 loop spans 14 amino acids. The ends were cut back, 4 bases at V and 5 bases at J, with 14 bases in the middle. In DNA, the CDR3 is TGTGCCAGCTCACAAGACAGGAAGGGGACTGAAGCTTTCTTT. It codes for CASSQDRKGTEAFF.

This clone was observed a few times. This chain joins TRBV7-9 and TRBJ2-7; the D gene is possibly TRBD2 (5 bases). V lost 5 bases to trimming and J lost 6 bases, with 8 bases between them. Germline lookup yields CDR1 SEHNR and CDR2 FQNEAQ (reference sequence). The CDR3 covers 11 residues. CDR3 coding DNA: TGTGCCAGCAGCCCCGGGGTCGAGCAGTACTTC. This gives the protein CASSPGVEQYF.